One and the same sample provided the 16 T cell receptor beta chains below, sequenced in a study of T cell changes during pregnancy in multiple sclerosis. Profiled with immunoSEQ multiplex PCR; TCRdb holds only in-frame clones, not every one. This sample carries approximately 96,000 clones, 92% of them seen once, and the ten largest clones take roughly 2.3%. The source material was peripheral blood, sampled after pregnancy. Receptors were obtained from a female donor in good health, enrolled as a control in a pregnancy study.

J is TRBJ2-3 and V is TRBV9, with D unresolved. The CDR3 contains 12 residues. The germline CDR1 and CDR2 sequences are SGDLS and YYNGEE. The V end lost 0 bases, the J end lost 4 bases, and 3 bases lay between the germline ends. The DNA of the CDR3 is TGTGCCAGCAGCGTAGCCTCAGATACGCAGTATTTT. As protein: CASSVASDTQYF.

The rearrangement uses TRBV7-9 and TRBJ2-1, with 10 bases that match TRBD2. The CDR3 runs to 14 residues. Looked up from germline, CDR1 is SEHNR and CDR2 is FQNEAQ (reference sequence). The J segment lost 3 bases and the V segment lost 6 bases, leaving 2 bases of the junction unmatched. This CDR3 is CASRPSGSYNEQFF. The CDR3 DNA sequence: TGTGCCAGCAGACCTAGCGGGAGCTACAATGAGCAGTTCTTC.

The chain employs TRBV28 and TRBJ2-2; D call uncertain. V lost 2 bases, J lost 1 base, and 8 bases lay in between. This CDR3 is built from 15 residues. CDR1 is MDHEN, CDR2 SYDVKM, per germline. CDR3 loop: CASSLMARNTGELFF. In DNA form, the CDR3 reads TGTGCCAGCAGTTTAATGGCTAGGAACACCGGGGAGCTGTTTTTT.

The chain recombines TRBV19 with TRBJ1-1; TRBD1 matches 8 bases. Germline assignment: CDR1 LNHDA and CDR2 SQIVND (reference sequence). This CDR3 contains 15 residues. J gave up 7 bases and V 1 base, and 8 bases lay outside the gene matches. CDR3 in DNA: TGTGCCAGTAGTATAGGTGACAGGGGCTGGGATGAAGCTTTCTTT. This gives the protein CASSIGDRGWDEAFF.

This chain links TRBV5-6 with TRBJ1-1, with 9 bases that match TRBD1. The length of the CDR3 is 13 residues. Losses at the gene ends were 2 bases for V and 11 bases for J; bases not matched to a gene: 7. The germline CDR1 and CDR2 sequences are SGHDT and YYEEEE. This CDR3 is CASSLDRGDKAFF. DNA of the CDR3: TGTGCCAGCAGCTTAGACAGGGGGGATAAGGCTTTCTTT.

The chain recombines TRBV19 with TRBJ1-6; 8 positions match TRBD1. CDR1 LNHDA and CDR2 SQIVND come from the germline V gene (reference sequence). V lost 1 base to trimming and J lost 9 bases; unmatched junction nucleotides: 5. The CDR3 length is 15 residues. The CDR3 sequence is CASSIGGRGLSPLHF. CDR3 sequence (DNA): TGTGCCAGTAGTATAGGAGGCAGGGGGCTTTCACCCCTCCACTTT.

V gene TRBV5-1 combines with J gene TRBJ2-7; 10 bases line up with TRBD1. The germline CDR1 and CDR2 sequences are SGHRS and YFSETQ. The CDR3 totals 15 residues. The V segment lost 3 bases and the J segment 1 base; nucleotides outside the gene matches: 4. CDR3 sequence: CASSSRQGASYEQYF. The CDR3 DNA reads TGCGCCAGCAGCTCCCGACAGGGGGCGTCCTACGAGCAGTACTTC.

The chain is built from TRBV27 and TRBJ2-7, with 9 bases that match TRBD1. Germline values: CDR1 MNHEY, CDR2 SMNVEV (reference sequence). V trimming: 3 bases; J trimming: 4 bases; junction bases outside the gene matches: 7. The CDR3 length is 15 residues. The CDR3 sequence: CASSLTGGLIYEQYF. The CDR3 coding sequence is TGTGCCAGCAGTTTGACAGGGGGACTAATTTACGAGCAGTACTTC.

Written as DNA, the CDR3 is TGTGCCAGTAGTCAGGTCAGGAGGAATCAAGAGACCCAGTACTTC. It encodes CASSQVRRNQETQYF. The genes are TRBV19 and TRBJ2-5, with D perhaps matching TRBD2 (5 bases). CDR3 length equals 15 residues. Germline V CDR1 and CDR2: LNHDA, SQIVND (reference sequence). V was shortened by 5 bases and J by 2 bases, with 15 bases between the two germline ends. Full variable domain (outside the CDR3, taken from reference TRBV19 and TRBJ2-5): DGGITQSPKYLFRKEGQNVTLSCEQNLNHDAMYWYRQDPGQGLRLIYYSQIVNDFQKGDIAEGYSVSREKKESFPLTVTSAQKNPTAFYLCASSQVRRNQETQYFGPGTRLLVL.

The CDR3 coding sequence is TGTGCCACCACCCCTCGACGGGTACCCTATGATGGCTACACCTTC. It codes for CATTPRRVPYDGYTF. V gene TRBV9 combines with J gene TRBJ1-2; D gene uncertain. CDR3 length equals 15 residues. Germline loops: CDR1 SGDLS, CDR2 YYNGEE. Trimming left V 9 bases short and J 6 bases short, with 24 bases between. The complete variable domain, with remaining parts taken from reference TRBV9 and TRBJ1-2, reads DSGVTQTPKHLITATGQRVTLRCSPRSGDLSVYWYQQSLDQGLQFLIQYYNGEERAKGNILERFSAQQFPDLHSELNLSSLELGDSALYFCATTPRRVPYDGYTFGSGTRLTVV.

The V call is TRBV9, the J call TRBJ1-1; no definite D call. This CDR3 has 15 amino acids. Looked up from germline, CDR1 is SGDLS and CDR2 is YYNGEE. V shed 5 bases and J shed 0 bases, with 14 bases lying between them. The CDR3 DNA follows: TGTGCCAGCAGGGCCGGGAGGCAGATGAACACTGAAGCTTTCTTT. Translated: CASRAGRQMNTEAFF.

This clone occurred a few times. The genes are TRBV6-5 and TRBJ1-4; TRBD1 is a possible D gene (5 bases). V was pared by 10 bases and J by 7 bases, with 19 bases between. CDR1 is MNHEY and CDR2 is SVGAGI in the germline V gene. The CDR3 sequence is 14 residues long. CDR3 region: CATLASGGSEKLFF. The CDR3 bases are TGTGCCACCTTAGCGTCGGGGGGAAGTGAAAAACTGTTTTTT.

The chain couples TRBV5-1 to TRBJ2-1; TRBD2 aligns across 13 bases. V was clipped by 5 bases and J by 6 bases; unmatched bases: 5. CDR1 and CDR2 from the germline V gene are SGHRS and YFSETQ. The CDR3 contains 15 residues. The CDR3 coding sequence is TGCGCCAGCAGGTCACTAGCGGGAGGGATCAATGAGCAGTTCTTC. Translation: CASRSLAGGINEQFF.

The count of this clone is one. The CDR3 sequence: CASSLLAGTYNEQFF. CDR3 nucleotide sequence: TGTGCCAGTAGTCTACTAGCGGGTACCTACAATGAGCAGTTCTTC. The V and J genes are TRBV19 and TRBJ2-1; 9 nucleotides agree with TRBD2. Per germline, CDR1 LNHDA and CDR2 SQIVND (reference sequence). This CDR3 has 15 amino acids. With V trimmed by 5 bases and J by 2 bases, 4 bases remained unmatched.

This clone appeared once. V gene TRBV5-1 combines with J gene TRBJ1-2; perhaps TRBD1 as D (5 bases). Trimming pared 0 bases from V and 0 bases from J, leaving 24 bases between. The CDR3 loop spans 20 amino acids. Germline V lookup: CDR1 SGHRS, CDR2 YFSETQ. The CDR3 loop is CASSLDTRVGVQAANYGYTF. CDR3 DNA: TGCGCCAGCAGCTTGGATACCAGGGTAGGGGTGCAGGCCGCTAACTATGGCTACACCTTC.

The V gene is TRBV7-6, the J gene TRBJ2-1; TRBD2 agrees at 11 bases. This CDR3 spans 15 amino acids. Germline V lookup: CDR1 SGHVS, CDR2 FNYEAQ. The V and J ends lost 5 bases and 8 bases, in that order; junction bases with no gene match: 8. CDR3 amino acids: CASSPNSGGAHEQFF. The CDR3 coding sequence is TGTGCCAGCAGCCCTAATAGCGGGGGGGCCCATGAGCAGTTCTTC.